Below are 20 T cell receptor beta chains sequenced from a single sample in a study of CD8+ T cells in alopecia areata. Investigators isolated RNA and reverse transcribed it into cDNA to act as the sequencing template. Using immunoSEQ multiplex PCR, the repertoire was profiled, and TCRdb retains in-frame clones only, with some absent. The sample carries around 200,000 clones, approximately 62% recorded once. The material was CD4+ T cells sorted from blood, obtained at week 0. The receptors here all came from a human donor with alopecia areata.

The table lists this clone with many counts. The chain is built from TRBV6-5 and TRBJ1-5, with D perhaps TRBD1 (6 bases). CDR1 is MNHEY and CDR2 is SVGAGI in the germline V gene. V dropped 8 bases and J dropped 7 bases, with 12 bases sitting between them. This CDR3 contains 12 residues. CDR3 DNA: TGTGCCAGCCCTAGGGGGAAACAGCCCCAGCATTTT. As protein: CASPRGKQPQHF.

The chain couples TRBV25-1 to TRBJ1-1, with a weak D call TRBD1 (5 bases). Germline V gene sequence: CDR1 MGHDK, CDR2 SYGVNS. The CDR3 contains 12 residues. V was trimmed by 6 bases and J by 6 bases, leaving 11 bases between them. This CDR3 is CASRNLGAEAFF. The CDR3 DNA sequence: TGTGCCAGCAGAAATCTGGGGGCTGAAGCTTTCTTT.

The V and J genes are TRBV2 and TRBJ2-1, with D hard to call. The V and J ends lost 6 bases and 8 bases respectively, with 14 bases between them. The length of the CDR3 is 13 residues. Germline V gene sequence: CDR1 SNHLY, CDR2 FYNNEI. In nucleotides, the CDR3 is TGTGCCAGCAGGACCCCTTTTAAGGATGAGCAGTTCTTC. It yields the protein CASRTPFKDEQFF.

This chain uses TRBV30 with TRBJ2-2; 8 bases agree with TRBD1. CDR3 length: 14 residues. V lost 3 bases and J lost 7; bases outside the gene matches: 7. CDR1 and CDR2 (germline): GTSNPN, SVGIG (reference sequence). CDR3 in amino acids: CAWRVTGAGGELFF. In DNA form, the CDR3 reads TGTGCCTGGAGGGTGACAGGGGCCGGCGGGGAGCTGTTTTTT.

The gene calls are TRBV29-1 and TRBJ1-5; a weak D match, TRBD1 (5 bases). CDR3 size: 12 residues. Germline V gene sequence: CDR1 SQVTM, CDR2 ANQGSEA. Trimming left V 7 bases short and J 3 bases short, with 10 bases between. CDR3 in amino acids: CSARDVNQPQHF. CDR3 DNA: TGCAGCGCCCGGGACGTCAATCAGCCCCAGCATTTT.

This clone was picked up a small number of times. This chain links TRBV27 with TRBJ2-1; 10 bases are shared with TRBD2. Looked up from germline, CDR1 is MNHEY and CDR2 is SMNVEV (reference sequence). The CDR3 covers 17 residues. After removal of 1 base from V and 0 bases from J, the junction contained 3 bases not matched to a gene. This chain's CDR3 is CASSLWVAGGSYNEQFF. The DNA of the CDR3 is TGTGCCAGCAGTTTATGGGTAGCGGGGGGCTCCTACAATGAGCAGTTCTTC.

A few counts support this clone. V and J are TRBV30 and TRBJ1-2; 10 bases are a match to TRBD1. This CDR3 spans 14 amino acids. Germline V lookup: CDR1 GTSNPN, CDR2 SVGIG (reference sequence). With V trimmed by 1 base and J by 6 bases, 5 bases remained unmatched. The CDR3 protein is CAWSGQGARDGYTF. In DNA form, the CDR3 reads TGTGCCTGGAGTGGACAGGGGGCGAGGGATGGCTACACCTTC.

The CDR3 loop reads CASSPRKAGTQYF. DNA for the CDR3: TGCGCCAGCAGCCCGCGGAAAGCAGGTACGCAGTATTTT. The chain combines TRBV4-3 with TRBJ2-3, with no clear D. This CDR3 comprises 13 residues. Per germline, CDR1 LGHNA and CDR2 YSLEER. The V end was cut by 4 bases, the J end by 8 bases, with 13 bases between.

V gene TRBV6-6 combines with J gene TRBJ1-5; D is perhaps TRBD1 (5 bases). V was clipped by 5 bases and J by 4 bases, with 9 bases between them. Germline V gene sequence: CDR1 MNHNY, CDR2 SVGAGI (reference sequence). The CDR3 length is 13 residues. CDR3 coding DNA: TGTGCCAGCAGTATACAGGATAATCAGCCCCAGCATTTT. Encoded protein: CASSIQDNQPQHF.

V and J are TRBV5-1 and TRBJ1-5, with no clear D. The CDR3 sequence is 15 residues long. Germline lookup yields CDR1 SGHRS and CDR2 YFSETQ. Between the trimmed V and J ends, which lost 0 bases and 6 bases, there was a span of 13 bases. For the CDR3, the DNA is TGCGCCAGCAGCTTGGGAGAGGGTCCTGGTCAGCCCCAGCATTTT. Protein product: CASSLGEGPGQPQHF.

This clone was recorded only once. The chain is built from TRBV29-1 and TRBJ2-1, with TRBD1 identical over 11 bases. CDR3 length: 14 residues. V was clipped by 7 bases and J by 3 bases; unmatched bases: 5. Germline V gene data show CDR1 as SQVTM and CDR2 as ANQGSEA. CDR3 coding DNA: TGCAGCGCCAGAGGGACAGGGGGCTACAATGAGCAGTTCTTC. This codes for CSARGTGGYNEQFF.

This clone was seen a single time. The chain links TRBV30 to TRBJ1-1; unclear D gene. V was cut by 0 bases and J by 1 base, with 9 bases left in between. The CDR3 sequence is 14 residues long. Per the germline V gene, CDR1 is GTSNPN and CDR2 is SVGIG (reference sequence). Here the CDR3 DNA reads TGTGCCTGGAGTGTACTGGCAGGGAACACTGAAGCTTTCTTT. Translating gives CAWSVLAGNTEAFF.

This rearrangement joins TRBV7-3 to TRBJ2-1, with 11 bases matching TRBD2. The germline gives CDR1 SGHTA, CDR2 FQGTGA. The CDR3 runs 15 residues. V trimming: 2 bases; J trimming: 4 bases; junction bases outside the gene matches: 1. The CDR3: CASSLSSGGYNEQFF. CDR3 coding DNA: TGTGCCAGCAGCTTATCTAGCGGGGGGTACAATGAGCAGTTCTTC. Based on the CDR3 plus reference TRBV7-3 and TRBJ2-1, the full variable domain is GAGVSQTPSNKVTEKGKYVELRCDPISGHTALYWYRQSLGQGPEFLIYFQGTGAADDSGLPNDRFFAVRPEGSVSTLKIQRTERGDSAVYLCASSLSSGGYNEQFFGPGTRLTVL.

The chain carries TRBV9 and TRBJ2-5; 8 bases fit TRBD2. The V and J ends lost 2 bases and 5 bases, in that order; junction bases with no gene match: 8. Germline V gene data show CDR1 as SGDLS and CDR2 as YYNGEE. The CDR3 has 15 amino acids. The DNA for the CDR3 is TGTGCCAGCAGCGTCGGACTAGCAAAAGATGAGACCCAGTACTTC. Translation gives CASSVGLAKDETQYF. Based on the CDR3 plus reference TRBV9 and TRBJ2-5, the full variable domain is DSGVTQTPKHLITATGQRVTLRCSPRSGDLSVYWYQQSLDQGLQFLIQYYNGEERAKGNILERFSAQQFPDLHSELNLSSLELGDSALYFCASSVGLAKDETQYFGPGTRLLVL.

This clone has only one observation. This sequence joins TRBV25-1 and TRBJ1-1, with D uncertain. The CDR3 spans 12 residues. The V end was cut by 2 bases, the J end by 6 bases, with 7 bases between. Germline V gene sequence: CDR1 MGHDK, CDR2 SYGVNS. CDR3 nucleotides: TGTGCCAGCAGTGAACCCAGGCCTGAAGCTTTCTTT. This gives the protein CASSEPRPEAFF. Supplemented by reference TRBV25-1 and TRBJ1-1, the full variable domain reads EADIYQTPRYLVIGTGKKITLECSQTMGHDKMYWYQQDPGMELHLIHYSYGVNSTEKGDLSSESTVSRIRTEHFPLTLESARPSHTSQYLCASSEPRPEAFFGQGTRLTVV.

Worth noting for this clone: A single base separates this from a much larger clone, so it may be a read error. The rearrangement uses TRBV28 and TRBJ1-1; tentative D call: TRBD1 (5 bases). Trimming stripped 8 bases from V and 4 bases from J, with 17 bases between. The germline CDR1 and CDR2 sequences are MDHEN and SYDVKM. There are 14 residues in the CDR3. This chain's CDR3 is CASAGGALSTEAFF. The CDR3 coding sequence is TGTGCCAGCGCGGGCGGGGCCTTAAGCACTGAAGCTTTCTTT.

The gene calls are TRBV2 and TRBJ2-1, with a possible D match to TRBD2 (5 bases). Germline CDR1 is SNHLY and CDR2 is FYNNEI. The CDR3 totals 14 residues. The V and J ends lost 7 bases and 0 bases respectively, with 10 bases between them. For the CDR3, the DNA is TGTGCCAGCATTCTCGGAGGCTCCTACAATGAGCAGTTCTTC. It specifies CASILGGSYNEQFF.

The chain is built from TRBV29-1 and TRBJ2-5, with a tentative D call TRBD2 (6 bases). The CDR3 covers 14 residues. From germline, CDR1 is SQVTM and CDR2 ANQGSEA. The germline V and J ends were trimmed by 5 bases and 5 bases, with 18 bases remaining between them. The CDR3 sequence: CSVQEGGPGETQYF. DNA for the CDR3: TGCAGCGTTCAGGAGGGAGGACCAGGGGAGACCCAGTACTTC.

The V gene is TRBV7-2, the J gene TRBJ2-7; D gene unclear. Trimming cost V 0 bases and J 3 bases, with 6 bases left between them. The germline CDR1 and CDR2 sequences are SGHTA and FQGNSA. CDR3 length: 13 amino acids. CDR3 in DNA: TGTGCCAGCAGCTTAGCGGAAGTCTACGAGCAGTACTTC. It specifies CASSLAEVYEQYF.

V is TRBV5-1 and J is TRBJ1-6, with 7 positions matching TRBD1. The CDR3 contains 15 residues. Germline V gene lookup returns CDR1 SGHRS and CDR2 YFSETQ. V shed 0 bases and J 11 bases; nucleotides not matched to a gene: 8. The CDR3 coding sequence is TGCGCCAGCAGCTTGGGGAGGACAGGTGGGGCACCCCTCCACTTT. The encoded protein is CASSLGRTGGAPLHF.